This T cell receptor (beta chain) comes out of a study of cytomegalovirus exposure and HLA in healthy donors. Overall study context: Later, an analysis reported that the 110 or so validation repertoires had used the same platform as the 500 to 750 first-cohort repertoires.

As regards this clone: The antigen is not known.

Generated by immunoSEQ multiplex PCR, the TCRdb table keeps only in-frame clones and is missing some. The sample comprises some 170,000 clones, more than 75% of which are singletons, and roughly 1.5% rests with the top ten. Study results and caveats: Reported results showed that the classifier diagnosed cytomegalovirus status with high specificity and sensitivity. Most TCR sequences were uncommon, yet certain public TCRs appeared in many donors. There were over 150 TCR beta chains listed as cytomegalovirus-associated.

The TCR comes from a woman between 25 and 40 years old in good health and CMV-seronegative. Sequenced input: PBMCs.

The CDR3 sequence: CASSIGTSPHRGGYTF. CDR3 DNA: TGTGCCAGTAGTATCGGGACTTCCCCACATAGAGGTGGCTACACCTTC. The J gene is TRBJ1-2, the V gene TRBV19; TRBD1 might be the D (5 bases). CDR3 length: 16 amino acids. V lost 3 bases and J lost 7, with 21 bases in between. Germline CDR1 is LNHDA and CDR2 is SQIVND (reference sequence).